The 11 T cell receptor beta chains presented below share a single source sample, sequenced in a study of blood T cell repertoires in COVID-19 (dated by TCRdb to about 2020). Libraries were made using the immunoSEQ multiplex PCR assay. The source is immuneACCESS, and TCRdb retained only in-frame sequences with V and J called. Part of the clones is not carried over; for the studies checked, unresolved V genes explain less than half of this, and the remainder is unexplained. The sample table shows some 320,000 clones, and roughly nine tenths are seen once. Clones ranked in the top ten supply 11% of the sample. Sample: peripheral blood. These receptor sequences come from a woman aged 25 to 45 with COVID-19, enrolled during active disease.

The V call is TRBV4-1, the J call TRBJ1-4; D is uncertain. Germline CDR1 reads MGHRA; CDR2 reads YSYEKL. Trimming removed 0 bases at V and 2 bases at J, with 10 bases between. The CDR3 has 16 amino acids. The CDR3 sequence: CASSQDTYRTNEKLFF. Written as DNA, the CDR3 is TGCGCCAGCAGCCAAGACACCTACCGGACTAATGAAAAACTGTTTTTT.

The chain links TRBV5-1 to TRBJ1-3; D unclear. Germline CDR1 SGHRS, CDR2 YFSETQ. The V gene lost 3 bases and the J gene lost 0 bases, with 10 bases spanning the gap. The CDR3 runs to 15 residues. CDR3 protein: CASSSDFRSGNTIYF. In DNA form, the CDR3 reads TGCGCCAGCAGCTCTGACTTTCGCTCTGGAAACACCATATATTTT.

J is TRBJ1-5 and V is TRBV27; 7 bases are shared with TRBD1. CDR1 is MNHEY and CDR2 is SMNVEV in the germline V gene (reference sequence). The CDR3 is 14 residues long. V gave up 5 bases and J gave up 3 bases; unmatched junction bases: 4. CDR3 region: CASSMTGFNQPQHF. The CDR3 DNA is TGTGCCAGCAGTATGACAGGGTTCAATCAGCCCCAGCATTTT.

V usage is TRBV6-5 and J usage is TRBJ2-5; the D is unclear. The CDR3 covers 15 residues. Trimming removed 5 bases from V and 1 base from J, with 14 bases in between. From germline, CDR1 is MNHEY and CDR2 SVGAGI. In DNA, the CDR3 is TGTGCCAGCAGTCATTCCTCTAGGATCCAAGAGACCCAGTACTTC. It specifies CASSHSSRIQETQYF.

CDR3 coding DNA: TGTGCCAGCAGCCCTGGGACTTCATATCAGCCCCAGCATTTT. This translates into CASSPGTSYQPQHF. The chain has TRBV9 and TRBJ1-5, with D possibly being TRBD1 (5 bases). Trimming stripped 4 bases from V and 5 bases from J, with 13 bases between. The germline V gene has CDR1 SGDLS and CDR2 YYNGEE. The CDR3 has 14 amino acids.

The chain combines TRBV3-1 (or the pseudogene TRBV3-2) with TRBJ1-1; D remains ambiguous. The germline V and J ends were trimmed by 1 base and 0 bases, with 9 bases remaining between them. CDR1 is LGHDT, CDR2 YNNKEL, per germline (reference sequence). The CDR3 totals 15 residues. The CDR3 region has the DNA TGTGCCAGCAGCCAAGGGGCCAATCTGAACACTGAAGCTTTCTTT. As protein: CASSQGANLNTEAFF.

This chain links TRBV6-5 with TRBJ2-5; D is perhaps TRBD2 (5 bases). V dropped 1 base and J dropped 5 bases, with 17 bases sitting between them. The germline V gene encodes CDR1 MNHEY and CDR2 SVGAGI. This CDR3 contains 16 residues. The CDR3 loop is CASSYFAEGVEETQYF. The DNA of the CDR3 is TGTGCCAGCAGTTACTTCGCCGAGGGAGTCGAGGAGACCCAGTACTTC.

The chain combines TRBV4-1 with TRBJ2-3, with 9 bases identical to TRBD2. Unmatched junction bases numbered 8, after V lost 4 bases and J lost 3 bases. In germline, CDR1 is MGHRA, CDR2 YSYEKL. The CDR3 is 16 amino acids. The CDR3 loop reads CASSPGLAGMTDTQYF. As DNA, the CDR3 is TGCGCCAGCAGCCCCGGTCTAGCGGGGATGACAGATACGCAGTATTTT.

The V gene is TRBV30, the J gene TRBJ2-1, with no clear D. V gave up 0 bases and J gave up 4 bases, with 7 bases separating them. The germline gives CDR1 GTSNPN, CDR2 SVGIG (reference sequence). There are 13 residues in the CDR3. As DNA, the CDR3 is TGTGCCTGGAGTGTAGAGGAGTACAATGAGCAGTTCTTC. Protein: CAWSVEEYNEQFF. The whole variable domain, remainder taken from reference TRBV30 and TRBJ2-1, is SQTIHQWPATLVQPVGSPLSLECTVEGTSNPNLYWYRQAAGRGLQLLFYSVGIGQISSEVPQNLSASRPQDRQFILSSKKLLLSDSGFYLCAWSVEEYNEQFFGPGTRLTVL.

The chain has TRBV11-2 and TRBJ1-1; 10 bases map to TRBD1. The CDR3 loop spans 14 amino acids. Losses at the gene ends were 3 bases for V and 5 bases for J; bases not matched to a gene: 3. Looked up from germline, CDR1 is SGHAT and CDR2 is FQNNGV. CDR3 amino acids: CASSFGTGETEAFF. CDR3 nucleotide sequence: TGTGCCAGCAGCTTTGGGACAGGGGAAACTGAAGCTTTCTTT. The whole variable domain, remainder taken from reference TRBV11-2 and TRBJ1-1, is EAGVAQSPRYKIIEKRQSVAFWCNPISGHATLYWYQQILGQGPKLLIQFQNNGVVDDSQLPKDRFSAERLKGVDSTLKIQPAKLEDSAVYLCASSFGTGETEAFFGQGTRLTVV.

V usage is TRBV7-9 and J usage is TRBJ2-1, with D perhaps matching TRBD2 (6 bases). The ends were cut back, 10 bases at V and 9 bases at J, with 13 bases in the middle. The CDR3 has 11 amino acids. The germline CDR1 and CDR2 sequences are SEHNR and FQNEAQ (reference sequence). As DNA, the CDR3 is TGTGCCATTGAGGGAGGCCCTGAGCAGTTCTTC. It encodes CAIEGGPEQFF.